The next 10 T cell receptor beta chains were all read from a single sample in a study of regulatory T cells in long-lasting Graves disease. TCR beta libraries were built with iRepertoire HTBI primers and Arm-PCR of CDR3 regions. TCRdb called the multiplex PCR reads again in MiXCR, with one record for every CDR3 protein. The data contain 400,000 to 500,000 distinct CDR3 sequences, roughly 21% of them seen just once; the ten biggest clones take up 7.1%. Time point: persistent/refractory GD, antithyroid drugs over 5 years with positive TRAb. The TCR library used RNA extracted from PBMCs. This specimen was peripheral blood mononuclear cells (PBMCs), taken when the disease was refractory, from a patient treated with antithyroid drugs. The receptors derive from a female donor with Graves disease.

This clonotype showed up many times. The chain carries TRBV2 and TRBJ1-1; D ambiguous. The CDR3 consists of 11 residues. V was shortened by 5 bases and J by 3 bases, with 4 bases between the two germline ends. CDR1 and CDR2 (germline): SNHLY, FYNNEI. DNA of the CDR3: TGTGCCAGCAGTTCTTACACTGAAGCTTTCTTT. It encodes CASSSYTEAFF.

This clonotype has more than one count but fewer than ten. Being one base from a much bigger clone, this may be a read error. The conserved final phenylalanine or tryptophan is absent from the CDR3, which likely points to a read error. V usage is TRBV11-2 and J usage is TRBJ2-2; D remains unclear. This CDR3 is 15 amino acids long. The V end lost 1 base, the J end lost 2 bases, and 8 bases lay between the germline ends. Germline lookup yields CDR1 SGHAT and CDR2 FQNNGV. CDR3 sequence (DNA): TGTGCCAGCAGCTTAGTAGGCGGCAACACCGGGGAGCTGTTTCTT. It specifies CASSLVGGNTGELFL.

This rearrangement joins TRBV29-1 to TRBJ1-5; D uncertain. The CDR3 contains 12 residues. Between the trimmed V and J ends, which lost 4 bases and 6 bases, there was a span of 10 bases. Germline V CDR1 and CDR2: SQVTM, ANQGSEA. CDR3 loop: CSVGEFGQPQHF. CDR3 nucleotide sequence: TGCAGCGTTGGAGAATTTGGTCAGCCCCAGCATTTT.

This clonotype was detected a few times. J is TRBJ1-1 and V is TRBV13; D is perhaps TRBD1 (6 bases). This CDR3 region has 15 residues. Trimming left V 0 bases short and J 5 bases short, with 13 bases between. Germline V gene sequence: CDR1 PRHDT, CDR2 FYEKMQ (reference sequence). Here the CDR3 reads CASSLGGDTRTEAFF. The CDR3 DNA reads TGTGCCAGCAGCTTAGGGGGGGACACCCGGACTGAAGCTTTCTTT.

This clonotype has more than one count but fewer than ten. The chain employs TRBV4-1 and TRBJ1-4; D call uncertain. The germline gives CDR1 MGHRA, CDR2 YSYEKL. V dropped 10 bases and J dropped 8 bases, with 17 bases sitting between them. CDR3 length: 13 amino acids. CDR3 bases: TGCGCCACCAACCGGGTCCGAGGGGAAAAACTGTTTTTT. It codes for CATNRVRGEKLFF.

This clonotype has a count of ten or more. The DNA of the CDR3 is TGCAGTGCTAGACGAGACCTGAACACTGAAGCTTTCTTT. Amino acids: CSARRDLNTEAFF. The rearrangement uses TRBV20-1 and TRBJ1-1; no clear D. Germline V lookup: CDR1 DFQATT, CDR2 SNEGSKA (reference sequence). V was cut by 2 bases and J by 0 bases, with 7 bases left in between. The CDR3 runs 13 residues.

This clonotype was seen only a few times. The V gene is TRBV4-1, the J gene TRBJ1-6, with TRBD1 identical over 7 bases. CDR3 length: 15 amino acids. Germline V gives CDR1 MGHRA, CDR2 YSYEKL. The V and J ends lost 5 bases and 5 bases, in that order; junction bases with no gene match: 6. CDR3 sequence: CASSDRGQDNSPLHF. The CDR3 region has the DNA TGCGCCAGCAGCGACCGAGGACAGGATAATTCACCCCTCCACTTT.

Note on this clonotype: A much larger clonotype is one base distant, so this may be a read error. This chain links TRBV7-2 with TRBJ1-2; no clear D. Germline CDR1 reads SGHTA; CDR2 reads FQGNSA. CDR3 size: 13 residues. CDR3 sequence (DNA): TGTGCCTGCAGCTTAGCGGCAGACTATGGCTACACCTTC. This sequence encodes CACSLAADYGYTF.

This clonotype was seen repeatedly, ten times or more. This chain uses TRBV28 with TRBJ1-5; maybe TRBD1 (6 bases). V dropped 4 bases and J dropped 1 base, with 17 bases sitting between them. In germline, CDR1 is MDHEN, CDR2 SYDVKM. The length of the CDR3 is 17 residues. CDR3 amino acids: CASSSGQSGLSNQPQHF. The CDR3 nucleotides are TGTGCCAGCAGTTCCGGACAGTCCGGCTTGAGCAATCAGCCCCAGCATTTT.

This clonotype was detected many times. V and J are TRBV20-1 and TRBJ1-5; D not resolved. Trimming left V 1 base short and J 0 bases short, with 7 bases between. CDR1 and CDR2 (germline): DFQATT, SNEGSKA (reference sequence). The CDR3 contains 14 residues. In nucleotides, the CDR3 is TGCAGTGCTAGAGTGGGGAATAGCAATCAGCCCCAGCATTTT. Protein sequence: CSARVGNSNQPQHF.